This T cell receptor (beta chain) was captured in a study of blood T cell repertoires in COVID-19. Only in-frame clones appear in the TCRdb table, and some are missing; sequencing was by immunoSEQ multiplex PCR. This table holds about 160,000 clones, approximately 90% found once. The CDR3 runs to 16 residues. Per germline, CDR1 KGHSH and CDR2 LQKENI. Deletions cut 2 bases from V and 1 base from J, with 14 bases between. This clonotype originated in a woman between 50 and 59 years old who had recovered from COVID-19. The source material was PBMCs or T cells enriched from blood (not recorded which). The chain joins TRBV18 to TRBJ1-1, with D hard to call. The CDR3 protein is CASSPNSGSPNTEAFF. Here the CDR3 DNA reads TGTGCCAGCTCACCAAATTCGGGTAGCCCGAACACTGAAGCTTTCTTT.